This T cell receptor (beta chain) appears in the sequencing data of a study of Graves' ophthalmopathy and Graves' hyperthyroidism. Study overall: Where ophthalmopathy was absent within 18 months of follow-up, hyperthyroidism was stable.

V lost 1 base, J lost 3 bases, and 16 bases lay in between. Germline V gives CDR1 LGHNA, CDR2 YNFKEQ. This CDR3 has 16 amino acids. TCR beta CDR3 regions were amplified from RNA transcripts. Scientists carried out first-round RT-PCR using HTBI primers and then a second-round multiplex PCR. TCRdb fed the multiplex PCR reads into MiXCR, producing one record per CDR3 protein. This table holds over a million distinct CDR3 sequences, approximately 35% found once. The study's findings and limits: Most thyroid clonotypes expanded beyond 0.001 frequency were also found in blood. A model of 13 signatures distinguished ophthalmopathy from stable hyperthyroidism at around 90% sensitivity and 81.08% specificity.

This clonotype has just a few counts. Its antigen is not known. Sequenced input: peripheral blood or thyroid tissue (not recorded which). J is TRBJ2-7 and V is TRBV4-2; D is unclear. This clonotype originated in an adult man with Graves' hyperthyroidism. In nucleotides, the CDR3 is TGTGCCAGCAGCCAAGGGGGATATGCTGACCTCTACGAGCAGTACTTC. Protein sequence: CASSQGGYADLYEQYF.